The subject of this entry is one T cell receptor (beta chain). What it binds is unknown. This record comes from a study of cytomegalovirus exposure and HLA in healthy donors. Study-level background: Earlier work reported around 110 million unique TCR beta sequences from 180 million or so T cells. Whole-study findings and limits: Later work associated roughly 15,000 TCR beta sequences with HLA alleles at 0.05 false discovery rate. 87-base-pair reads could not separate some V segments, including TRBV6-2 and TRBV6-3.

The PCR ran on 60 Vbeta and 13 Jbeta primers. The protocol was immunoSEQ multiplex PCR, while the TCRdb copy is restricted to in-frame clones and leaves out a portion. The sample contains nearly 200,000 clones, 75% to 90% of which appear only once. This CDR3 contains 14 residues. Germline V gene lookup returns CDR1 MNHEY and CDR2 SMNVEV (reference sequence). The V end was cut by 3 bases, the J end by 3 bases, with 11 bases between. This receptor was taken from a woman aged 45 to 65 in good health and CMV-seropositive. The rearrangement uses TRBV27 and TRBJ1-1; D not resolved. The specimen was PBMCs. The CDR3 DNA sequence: TGTGCCAGCAGTTTGAATGGAGGCGACACTGAAGCTTTCTTT. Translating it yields CASSLNGGDTEAFF.